This T cell receptor beta chain was identified in a study of cytomegalovirus exposure and HLA in healthy donors. Notes on the study in general: After further analysis at a later stage, 16,951 TCR beta sequences were associated with HLA alleles at 0.05 false discovery rate. As a later analysis showed, several of the most significant clusters appeared to be linked to common viral pathogens. Per a later analysis, HLA-associated TCR beta chains showed more clonal expansion than other, equally common TCR beta chains.

Use of 60 Vbeta and 13 Jbeta primers characterized the PCR. Only in-frame clones appear in the TCRdb table, and some are missing; sequencing was by immunoSEQ multiplex PCR. The data hold some 150,000 clones, with about 65% observed a single time. Of note for this clone: No antigen is known for it.

This cohort consisted of healthy bone marrow donors. The CDR3 totals 15 residues. Trimming took off 3 bases at V and 1 base at J, with 10 bases between the two ends. The receptor was isolated from a woman in her twenties or thirties in good health and CMV-seronegative. V and J are TRBV23-1 and TRBJ1-5; possible D gene TRBD1, 5 bases. TRBV23-1 is noted as an ORF with a role that remains uncertain. Input material: PBMCs. For the CDR3, the DNA is TGCGCCAGCAGTCAGGGACGGGAGAGCAATCAGCCCCAGCATTTT. Amino acids: CASSQGRESNQPQHF.